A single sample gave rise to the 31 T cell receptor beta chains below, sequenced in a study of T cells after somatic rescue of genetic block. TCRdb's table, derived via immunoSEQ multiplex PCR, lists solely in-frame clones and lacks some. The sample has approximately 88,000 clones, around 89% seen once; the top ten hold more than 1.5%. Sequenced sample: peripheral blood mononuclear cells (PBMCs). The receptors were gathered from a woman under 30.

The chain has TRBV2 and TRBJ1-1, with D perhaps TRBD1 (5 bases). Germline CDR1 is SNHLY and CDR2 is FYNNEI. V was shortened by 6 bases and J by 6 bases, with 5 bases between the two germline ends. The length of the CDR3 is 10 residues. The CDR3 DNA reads TGTGCCAGCAGGGGACCTGAAGCTTTCTTT. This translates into CASRGPEAFF. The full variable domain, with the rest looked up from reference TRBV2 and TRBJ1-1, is EPEVTQTPSHQVTQMGQEVILRCVPISNHLYFYWYRQILGQKVEFLVSFYNNEISEKSEIFDDQFSVERPDGSNFTLKIRSTKLEDSAMYFCASRGPEAFFGQGTRLTVV.

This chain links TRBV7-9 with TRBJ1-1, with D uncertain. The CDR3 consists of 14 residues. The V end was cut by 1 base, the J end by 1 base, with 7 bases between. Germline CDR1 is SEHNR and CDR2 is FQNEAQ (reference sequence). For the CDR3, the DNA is TGTGCCAGCAGCTTAGGCAGGACGAACACTGAAGCTTTCTTT. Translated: CASSLGRTNTEAFF. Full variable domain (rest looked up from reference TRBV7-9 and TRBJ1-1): DTGVSQNPRHKITKRGQNVTFRCDPISEHNRLYWYRQTLGQGPEFLTYFQNEAQLEKSRLLSDRFSAERPKGSFSTLEIQRTEQGDSAMYLCASSLGRTNTEAFFGQGTRLTVV.

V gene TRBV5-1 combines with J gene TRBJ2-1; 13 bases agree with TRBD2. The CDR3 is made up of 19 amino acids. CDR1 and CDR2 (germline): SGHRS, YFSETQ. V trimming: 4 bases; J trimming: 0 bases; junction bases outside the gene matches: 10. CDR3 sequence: CASSRRTSGGSSSYNEQFF. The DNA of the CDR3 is TGCGCCAGCAGCCGCAGGACTAGCGGGGGTTCAAGCTCCTACAATGAGCAGTTCTTC.

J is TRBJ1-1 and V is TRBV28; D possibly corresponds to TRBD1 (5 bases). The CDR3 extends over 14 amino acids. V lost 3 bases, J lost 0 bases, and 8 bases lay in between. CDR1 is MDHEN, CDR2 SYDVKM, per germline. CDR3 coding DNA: TGTGCCAGCAGTTTTGGGGGGTTGAACACTGAAGCTTTCTTT. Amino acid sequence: CASSFGGLNTEAFF.

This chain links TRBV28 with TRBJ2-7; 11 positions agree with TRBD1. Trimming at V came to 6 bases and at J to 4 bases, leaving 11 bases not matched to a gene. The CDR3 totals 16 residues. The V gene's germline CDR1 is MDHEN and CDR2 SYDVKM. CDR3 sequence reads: CASSLWTGGSSYEQYF. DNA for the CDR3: TGTGCCAGCAGCCTGTGGACAGGGGGCTCGTCGTACGAGCAGTACTTC.

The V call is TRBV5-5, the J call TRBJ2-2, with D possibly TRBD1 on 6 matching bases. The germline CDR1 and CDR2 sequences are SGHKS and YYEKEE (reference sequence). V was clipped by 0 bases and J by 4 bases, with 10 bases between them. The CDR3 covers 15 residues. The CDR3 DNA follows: TGTGCCAGCAGCTTGGCTCAGGGGAGCACCGGGGAGCTGTTTTTT. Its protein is CASSLAQGSTGELFF.

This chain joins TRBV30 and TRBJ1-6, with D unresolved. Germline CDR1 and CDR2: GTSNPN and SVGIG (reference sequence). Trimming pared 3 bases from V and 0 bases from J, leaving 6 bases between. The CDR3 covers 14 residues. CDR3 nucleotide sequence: TGTGCCTGGAGCTTAAGCTCCTATAATTCACCCCTCCACTTT. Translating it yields CAWSLSSYNSPLHF.

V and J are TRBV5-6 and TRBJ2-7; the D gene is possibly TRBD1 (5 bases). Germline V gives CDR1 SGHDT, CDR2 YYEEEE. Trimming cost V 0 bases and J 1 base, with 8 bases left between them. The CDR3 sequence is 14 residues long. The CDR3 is CASSLVGPSYEQYF. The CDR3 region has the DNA TGTGCCAGCAGCTTGGTGGGGCCATCCTACGAGCAGTACTTC.

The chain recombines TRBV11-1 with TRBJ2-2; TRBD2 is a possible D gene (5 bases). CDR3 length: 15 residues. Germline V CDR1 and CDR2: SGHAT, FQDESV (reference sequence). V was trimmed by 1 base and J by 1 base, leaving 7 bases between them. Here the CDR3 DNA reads TGTGCCAGCAGCTTAGGAGGGATGAACACCGGGGAGCTGTTTTTT. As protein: CASSLGGMNTGELFF.

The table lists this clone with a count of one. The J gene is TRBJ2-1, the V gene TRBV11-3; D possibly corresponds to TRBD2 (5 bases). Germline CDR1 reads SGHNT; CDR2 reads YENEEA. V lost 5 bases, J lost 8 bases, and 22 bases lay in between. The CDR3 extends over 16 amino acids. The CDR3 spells CASSLRRVPVSDEQFF. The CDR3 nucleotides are TGTGCCAGCAGCCTCCGGCGGGTTCCGGTTTCCGATGAGCAGTTCTTC.

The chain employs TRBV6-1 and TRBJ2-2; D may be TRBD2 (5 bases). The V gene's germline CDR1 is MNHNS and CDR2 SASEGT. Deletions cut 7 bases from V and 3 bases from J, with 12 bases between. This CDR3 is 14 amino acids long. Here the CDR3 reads CASKTVEDTGELFF. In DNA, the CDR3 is TGTGCCAGCAAGACGGTGGAGGACACCGGGGAGCTGTTTTTT.

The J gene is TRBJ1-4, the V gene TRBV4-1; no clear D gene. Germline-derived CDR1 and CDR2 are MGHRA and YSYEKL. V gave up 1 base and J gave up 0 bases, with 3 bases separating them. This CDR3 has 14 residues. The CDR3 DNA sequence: TGCGCCAGCAGCCAAGTTCCAACTAATGAAAAACTGTTTTTT. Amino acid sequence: CASSQVPTNEKLFF.

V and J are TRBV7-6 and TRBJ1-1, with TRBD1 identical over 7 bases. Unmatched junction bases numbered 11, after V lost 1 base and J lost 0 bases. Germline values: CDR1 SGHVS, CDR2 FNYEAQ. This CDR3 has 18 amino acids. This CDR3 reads CASSLGTGENFMNTEAFF. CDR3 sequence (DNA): TGTGCCAGCAGCTTAGGGACAGGAGAAAACTTTATGAACACTGAAGCTTTCTTT.

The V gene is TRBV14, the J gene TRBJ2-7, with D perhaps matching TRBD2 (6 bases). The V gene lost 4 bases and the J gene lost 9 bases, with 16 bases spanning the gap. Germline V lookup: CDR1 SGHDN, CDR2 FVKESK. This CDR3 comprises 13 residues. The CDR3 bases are TGTGCCAGCAGCCGAGGACTATCCCGAACGCAGTACTTC. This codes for CASSRGLSRTQYF.

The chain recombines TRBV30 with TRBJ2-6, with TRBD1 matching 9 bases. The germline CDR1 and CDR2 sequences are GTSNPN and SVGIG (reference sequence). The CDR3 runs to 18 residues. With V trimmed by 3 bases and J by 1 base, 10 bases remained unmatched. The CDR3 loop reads CAWSVGDRVWSGANVLTF. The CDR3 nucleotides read TGTGCCTGGAGCGTCGGGGACAGGGTTTGGTCTGGGGCCAACGTCCTGACTTTC.

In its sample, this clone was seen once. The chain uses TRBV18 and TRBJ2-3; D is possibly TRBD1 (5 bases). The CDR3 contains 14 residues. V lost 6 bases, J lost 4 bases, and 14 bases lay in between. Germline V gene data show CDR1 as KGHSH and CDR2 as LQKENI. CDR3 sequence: CASSSQGLADTQYF. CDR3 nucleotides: TGTGCCAGCTCCTCGCAGGGTTTAGCAGATACGCAGTATTTT.

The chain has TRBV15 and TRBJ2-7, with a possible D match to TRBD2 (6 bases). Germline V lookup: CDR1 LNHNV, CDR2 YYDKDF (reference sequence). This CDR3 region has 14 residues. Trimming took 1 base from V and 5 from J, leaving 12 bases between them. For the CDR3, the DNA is TGTGCCACCAGCAGAGGGCAGGGACTGCACGAGCAGTACTTC. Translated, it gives CATSRGQGLHEQYF.

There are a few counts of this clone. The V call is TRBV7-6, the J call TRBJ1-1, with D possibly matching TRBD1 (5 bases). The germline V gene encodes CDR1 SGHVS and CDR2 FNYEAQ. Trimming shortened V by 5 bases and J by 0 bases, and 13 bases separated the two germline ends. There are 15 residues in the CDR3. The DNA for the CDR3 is TGTGCCAGCAGCCCAGAGACAGCCATGAACACTGAAGCTTTCTTT. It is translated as CASSPETAMNTEAFF.

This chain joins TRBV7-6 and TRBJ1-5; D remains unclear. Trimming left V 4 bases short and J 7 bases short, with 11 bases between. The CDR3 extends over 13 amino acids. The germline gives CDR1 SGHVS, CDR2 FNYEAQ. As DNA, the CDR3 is TGTGCCAGCAGCTGGGAGGGCGGGCAGCCCCAGCATTTT. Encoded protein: CASSWEGGQPQHF.

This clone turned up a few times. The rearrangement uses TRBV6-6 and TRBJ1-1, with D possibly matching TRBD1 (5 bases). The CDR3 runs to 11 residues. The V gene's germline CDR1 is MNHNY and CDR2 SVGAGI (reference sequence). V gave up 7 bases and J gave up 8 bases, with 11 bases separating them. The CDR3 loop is CASITGREAFF. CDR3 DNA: TGTGCCAGCATCACAGGCCGCGAAGCTTTCTTT.

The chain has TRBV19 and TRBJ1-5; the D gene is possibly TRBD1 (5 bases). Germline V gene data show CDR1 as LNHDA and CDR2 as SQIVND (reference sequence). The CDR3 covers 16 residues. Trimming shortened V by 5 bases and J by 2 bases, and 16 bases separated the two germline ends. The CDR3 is CASSPLGGMGNQPQHF. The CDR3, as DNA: TGTGCCAGTAGTCCACTCGGGGGTATGGGCAATCAGCCCCAGCATTTT.

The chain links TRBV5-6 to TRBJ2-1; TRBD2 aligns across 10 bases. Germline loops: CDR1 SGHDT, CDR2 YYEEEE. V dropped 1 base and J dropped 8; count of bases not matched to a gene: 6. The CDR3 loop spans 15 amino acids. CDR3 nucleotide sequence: TGTGCCAGCAGCTTGATGTTCGGGACTAGCGATGAGCAGTTCTTC. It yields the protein CASSLMFGTSDEQFF.

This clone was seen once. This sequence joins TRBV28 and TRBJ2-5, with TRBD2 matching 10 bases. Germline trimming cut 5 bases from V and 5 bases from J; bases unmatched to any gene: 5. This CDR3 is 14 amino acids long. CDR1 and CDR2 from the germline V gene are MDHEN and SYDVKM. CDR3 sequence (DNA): TGTGCCAGCAGTCCTAGCGGGAGATGGGAGACCCAGTACTTC. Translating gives CASSPSGRWETQYF. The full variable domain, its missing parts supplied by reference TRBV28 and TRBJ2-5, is DVKVTQSSRYLVKRTGEKVFLECVQDMDHENMFWYRQDPGLGLRLIYFSYDVKMKEKGDIPEGYSVSREKKERFSLILESASTNQTSMYLCASSPSGRWETQYFGPGTRLLVL.

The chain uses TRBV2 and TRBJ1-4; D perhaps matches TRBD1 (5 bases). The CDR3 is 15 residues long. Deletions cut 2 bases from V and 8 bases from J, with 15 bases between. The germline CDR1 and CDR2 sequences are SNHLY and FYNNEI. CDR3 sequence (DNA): TGTGCCAGCAGTGAAAGGGACCGGCTGTTCGAAAAACTGTTTTTT. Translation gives CASSERDRLFEKLFF.

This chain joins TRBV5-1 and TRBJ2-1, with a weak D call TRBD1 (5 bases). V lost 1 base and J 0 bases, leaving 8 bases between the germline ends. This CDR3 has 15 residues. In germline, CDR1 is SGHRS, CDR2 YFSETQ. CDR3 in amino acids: CASSLTGNSYNEQFF. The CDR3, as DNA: TGCGCCAGCAGCTTGACAGGAAACTCCTACAATGAGCAGTTCTTC.

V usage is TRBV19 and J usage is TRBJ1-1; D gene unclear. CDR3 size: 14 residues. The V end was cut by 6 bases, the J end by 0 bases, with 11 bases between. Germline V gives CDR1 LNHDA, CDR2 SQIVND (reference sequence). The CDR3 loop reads CASSATTLNTEAFF. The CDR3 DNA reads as TGTGCCAGTAGCGCGACAACCTTGAACACTGAAGCTTTCTTT.

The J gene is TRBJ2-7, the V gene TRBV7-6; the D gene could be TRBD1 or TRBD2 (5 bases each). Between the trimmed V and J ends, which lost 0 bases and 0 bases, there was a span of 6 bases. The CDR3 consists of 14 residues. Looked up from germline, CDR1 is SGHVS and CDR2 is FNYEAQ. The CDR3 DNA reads TGTGCCAGCAGCTTAGCGGGGACCTCCTACGAGCAGTACTTC. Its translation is CASSLAGTSYEQYF.

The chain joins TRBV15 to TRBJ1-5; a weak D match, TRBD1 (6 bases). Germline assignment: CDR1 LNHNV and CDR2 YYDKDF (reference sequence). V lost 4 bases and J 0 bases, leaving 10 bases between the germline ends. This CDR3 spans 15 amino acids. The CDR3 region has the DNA TGTGCCACCAGCAACAGGGTGAATAGCAATCAGCCCCAGCATTTT. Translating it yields CATSNRVNSNQPQHF.

The CDR3 DNA reads as TGTGCCAGCAGCCACCGGGACAGGGTGGTTGAGACCCAGTACTTC. Translation: CASSHRDRVVETQYF. The rearrangement joins TRBV5-4 to TRBJ2-5; 9 bases fit TRBD1. J lost 5 bases, V lost 4 bases, and 9 bases had no gene match. Germline assignment: CDR1 SGHNT and CDR2 YYREEE (reference sequence). The CDR3 totals 15 residues.

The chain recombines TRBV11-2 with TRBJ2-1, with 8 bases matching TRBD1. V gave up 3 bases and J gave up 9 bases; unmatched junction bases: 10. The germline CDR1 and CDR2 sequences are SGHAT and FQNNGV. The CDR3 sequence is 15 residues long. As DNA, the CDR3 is TGTGCCAGCAGCTTTACCAGGGGGCCCGGGGGTGAGCAGTTCTTC. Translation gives CASSFTRGPGGEQFF.

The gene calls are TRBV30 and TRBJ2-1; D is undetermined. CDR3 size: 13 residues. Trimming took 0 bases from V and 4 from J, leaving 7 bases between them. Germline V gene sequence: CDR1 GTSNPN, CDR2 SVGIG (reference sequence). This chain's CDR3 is CAWSVANYNEQFF. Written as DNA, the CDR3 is TGTGCCTGGAGTGTCGCGAATTACAATGAGCAGTTCTTC.